Shown below are 30 T cell receptor beta chains from a single sample sequenced in a study of blood T cells in healthy people across ages. Alongside a J-beta primer mix, a sample-barcoded 5' primer served in a second PCR lasting roughly 6 to 11 cycles. MiXCR, run by TCRdb on the 5' RACE reads, gives a single entry per CDR3 protein. The sample has about 940,000 distinct CDR3 sequences, about 44% seen once. Sequenced input: blood. These receptors were taken from a young man in good health.

This clonotype was seen a few times. The V gene is TRBV9, the J gene TRBJ2-7, with D tentatively TRBD2 (5 bases). The CDR3 totals 15 residues. The V end lost 0 bases, the J end lost 0 bases, and 10 bases lay between the germline ends. CDR1 and CDR2 from the germline V gene are SGDLS and YYNGEE. The DNA for the CDR3 is TGTGCCAGCAGCGTAGATGGAGGACTCTCCTACGAGCAGTACTTC. Residues: CASSVDGGLSYEQYF.

The chain has TRBV6-1 and TRBJ2-3; D is undetermined. The CDR3 totals 15 residues. Germline V gene data show CDR1 as MNHNS and CDR2 as SASEGT. Trimming shortened V by 1 base and J by 2 bases, and 10 bases separated the two germline ends. The CDR3 loop reads CASSEEARPTDTQYF. In DNA, the CDR3 is TGTGCCAGCAGTGAAGAGGCCAGGCCCACAGATACGCAGTATTTT.

The chain links TRBV20-1 to TRBJ1-2; D unclear. Germline V gene data show CDR1 as DFQATT and CDR2 as SNEGSKA (reference sequence). The CDR3 totals 14 residues. V dropped 2 bases and J dropped 3 bases, with 13 bases sitting between them. CDR3 in amino acids: CSARSSDLDYGYTF. For the CDR3, the DNA is TGCAGTGCTAGATCTTCGGATCTCGACTATGGCTACACCTTC.

On this clonotype: One end of the junction is discordant with germline, which a read error may explain. This sequence joins TRBV6-5 and TRBJ2-4; tentative D call: TRBD2 (5 bases). The closer fit of TRBJ2-7 to the DNA end suggests the J call may be wrong. Germline V gives CDR1 MNHEY, CDR2 SVGAGI. The CDR3 length is 14 residues. CDR3 sequence reads: CVSSYSGLGYEQYF. The CDR3 coding sequence is TGTGTCAGCAGTTACTCAGGACTTGGATACGAGCAGTACTTC.

The rearrangement joins TRBV7-2 to TRBJ2-1; D gene uncertain. CDR3 size: 13 residues. V was trimmed by 5 bases and J by 3 bases, leaving 8 bases between them. Germline V CDR1 and CDR2: SGHTA, FQGNSA. The CDR3 loop is CASSRILYNEQFF. Here the CDR3 DNA reads TGTGCCAGCAGCCGAATCCTCTACAATGAGCAGTTCTTC.

The CDR3 reads CASSPGQGHYNEQYF. In DNA, the CDR3 is TGTGCCAGCAGTCCAGGACAGGGTCATTACAATGAGCAGTACTTC. The chain has TRBV6-6 and TRBJ2-1; 8 bases map to TRBD1. The J call is doubtful: the DNA matches TRBJ2-7 better. The CDR3 length is 15 residues. CDR1 and CDR2 (germline): MNHNY, SVGAGI (reference sequence).

The chain employs TRBV6-5 and TRBJ1-1; D gene ambiguous. CDR1 and CDR2 from the germline V gene are MNHEY and SVGAGI. With 0 bases removed from V and 4 bases from J, the gap between germline ends came to 9 bases. CDR3 size: 14 residues. The chain's CDR3 is CASSYSASGTEAFF. In DNA form, the CDR3 reads TGTGCCAGCAGTTACTCGGCCTCTGGCACTGAAGCTTTCTTT.

This clonotype was counted a few times. This chain links TRBV12-3 or TRBV12-4 with TRBJ2-7; 10 nucleotides agree with TRBD1. V shed 3 bases, J shed 3 bases, and the junction held 14 bases outside the gene matches. The CDR3 loop spans 18 amino acids. CDR3: CASSFEVATGGLLYEQYF. The CDR3 DNA reads as TGTGCCAGCAGTTTTGAAGTCGCGACAGGGGGCCTTCTCTACGAGCAGTACTTC.

The rearrangement joins TRBV6-5 to TRBJ1-6, with D maybe TRBD1 (6 bases). The germline V and J ends were trimmed by 5 bases and 7 bases, with 18 bases remaining between them. Germline CDR1 and CDR2: MNHEY and SVGAGI. This CDR3 contains 16 residues. The CDR3 is CASSNREQGSNSPLHF. CDR3 nucleotide sequence: TGTGCCAGCAGTAACCGGGAACAGGGAAGCAATTCACCCCTCCACTTT.

This rearrangement joins TRBV18 to TRBJ2-3; D unclear. In germline, CDR1 is KGHSH, CDR2 LQKENI. The V end was cut by 3 bases, the J end by 0 bases, with 13 bases between. The length of the CDR3 is 16 residues. CDR3 DNA sequence: TGTGCCAGCTCACCGATTTTGGCGTCTAGCACAGATACGCAGTATTTT. This translates into CASSPILASSTDTQYF.

This clonotype turned up a few times. The chain uses TRBV6-5 and TRBJ2-5, with 8 bases identical to TRBD2. Germline V gives CDR1 MNHEY, CDR2 SVGAGI. Trimming at V came to 3 bases and at J to 5 bases, leaving 8 bases not matched to a gene. The CDR3 has 15 amino acids. Here the CDR3 DNA reads TGTGCCAGCAGTTATCCGAGCGGGGGTTGGGAGACCCAGTACTTC. It codes for CASSYPSGGWETQYF.

The chain is built from TRBV29-1 and TRBJ1-5, with D unresolved. Germline V lookup: CDR1 SQVTM, CDR2 ANQGSEA. Trimming removed 4 bases from V and 5 bases from J, with 9 bases in between. This CDR3 is built from 12 residues. CDR3 nucleotides: TGCAGCGTTGGAGAGAAATATCAGCCCCAGCATTTT. Residues: CSVGEKYQPQHF.

The chain joins TRBV29-1 to TRBJ2-5, with TRBD1 matching 9 bases. The trim removed 2 bases at V and 13 bases at J, leaving 5 bases unmatched. The CDR3 totals 11 residues. The germline gives CDR1 SQVTM, CDR2 ANQGSEA. The CDR3 region is CSVETPTGGYF. CDR3 DNA sequence: TGCAGCGTTGAAACCCCGACAGGGGGGTACTTC.

A few counts support this clonotype. The CDR3 reads CASSPRDFGAGEQYF. CDR3 nucleotides: TGTGCCAGCAGTCCCCGGGACTTCGGAGCCGGCGAGCAGTACTTC. This chain joins TRBV28 and TRBJ2-7, with a weak D call TRBD2 (6 bases). From germline, CDR1 is MDHEN and CDR2 SYDVKM. The CDR3 loop spans 15 amino acids. Trimming removed 5 bases at V and 6 bases at J, with 20 bases between.

The chain combines TRBV2 with TRBJ2-5; 8 nucleotides line up with TRBD1. The germline V gene encodes CDR1 SNHLY and CDR2 FYNNEI. J was trimmed by 0 bases and V by 7 bases; bases with no gene match: 4. The CDR3 is 14 residues long. The CDR3 loop is CASMDRVYQETQYF. Here the CDR3 DNA reads TGTGCCAGCATGGACAGGGTATACCAAGAGACCCAGTACTTC.

The chain has TRBV11-2 and TRBJ2-3; D gene uncertain. V lost 5 bases, J lost 8 bases, and 17 bases lay in between. The CDR3 is 14 amino acids. Germline CDR1 and CDR2: SGHAT and FQNNGV. DNA for the CDR3: TGTGCCAGCAGCGGGGATAGGGATTCAGGTACGCAGTATTTT. It encodes CASSGDRDSGTQYF.

There are a few counts of this clonotype. The CDR3 reads CASSSGGGHYSYEQYF. The CDR3 nucleotides are TGTGCCAGCAGCTCAGGCGGGGGACACTACTCCTACGAGCAGTACTTC. V and J are TRBV9 and TRBJ2-7; D may be TRBD2 (7 bases). CDR3 length equals 16 residues. Germline CDR1 reads SGDLS; CDR2 reads YYNGEE. V lost 4 bases, J lost 0 bases, and 17 bases lay in between.

This chain joins TRBV21-1 and TRBJ2-1; TRBD2, the D gene given by the table, was not confirmed from the DNA. TRBV21-1 is labeled a pseudogene. CDR3 length: 19 amino acids. The CDR3 nucleotides are TGTGCCAGCAGCAACCGTCGGGGACGAGCGGGGGGATTTAACAATGAGCAGTTCTTC. Translation gives CASSNRRGRAGGFNNEQFF.

This chain uses TRBV3-1 with TRBJ2-7, with 8 bases fitting TRBD2. Germline assignment: CDR1 LGHDT and CDR2 YNNKEL (reference sequence). Unmatched junction bases numbered 5, after V lost 4 bases and J lost 0 bases. CDR3 length: 15 amino acids. CDR3 sequence reads: CASSRSGTSSYEQYF. The CDR3 DNA sequence: TGTGCCAGCAGCCGGTCAGGGACTAGCTCCTACGAGCAGTACTTC.

Worth noting for this clonotype: This may be a read error: a much more frequent sequence differs by one nucleotide. The rearrangement links TRBV6-2 or TRBV6-3 to TRBJ1-5; D is perhaps TRBD1 (5 bases). Trimming shortened V by 0 bases and J by 1 base, and 7 bases separated the two germline ends. CDR1 and CDR2 from the germline V gene are MNHEY and SVGEGT. The CDR3 is 15 residues long. The chain's CDR3 is CASSYSGRSNQPQHF. CDR3 in DNA: TGTGCCAGCAGTTACTCGGGACGGAGCAATCAGCCCCAGCATTTT.

The chain is built from TRBV4-1 and TRBJ1-1; TRBD1 agrees at 9 bases. In germline, CDR1 is MGHRA, CDR2 YSYEKL. The CDR3 contains 17 residues. Trimming removed 1 base from V and 5 bases from J; junction bases left unmatched: 11. DNA for the CDR3: TGCGCCAGCAGCCAAGGGACAGGGGAGTACCTGGGGACTGAAGCTTTCTTT. Translation gives CASSQGTGEYLGTEAFF.

Only a few counts were recorded for this clonotype. The J gene is TRBJ2-5, the V gene TRBV12-3 or TRBV12-4, with 7 bases fitting TRBD1. The J segment lost 11 bases and the V segment lost 5 bases, leaving 8 bases of the junction unmatched. This CDR3 has 12 residues. CDR3 loop: CASSPGQVEQYF. The CDR3 DNA follows: TGTGCCAGCAGTCCCGGACAGGTTGAGCAGTACTTC.

This clonotype was observed a single time. CDR3 sequence (DNA): TGTGCCAGCAGTCTCGGTGGGACGGGGAACGATCAGCCCCAGCATTTT. Translation: CASSLGGTGNDQPQHF. The J gene is TRBJ1-5, the V gene TRBV6-5, with TRBD1 as a possible D gene (5 bases). Trimming removed 5 bases at V and 5 bases at J, with 19 bases between. There are 16 residues in the CDR3. Germline CDR1 MNHEY, CDR2 SVGAGI.

The genes are TRBV18 and TRBJ2-5; possible D gene TRBD1, 6 bases. The ends were cut back, 2 bases at V and 11 bases at J, with 15 bases in the middle. The CDR3 is 13 residues long. Per germline, CDR1 KGHSH and CDR2 LQKENI. In DNA, the CDR3 is TGTGCCAGCTCACCAAACACAGGGTACGGGCAGTACTTC. Amino acids: CASSPNTGYGQYF.

The chain couples TRBV20-1 to TRBJ2-3; no reliable D call. V was trimmed by 3 bases and J by 4 bases, leaving 20 bases between them. The germline CDR1 and CDR2 sequences are DFQATT and SNEGSKA (reference sequence). The CDR3 has 16 amino acids. This chain's CDR3 is CSARLITVRVADTQYF. The CDR3 region has the DNA TGCAGTGCTAGGTTGATTACGGTTCGTGTCGCAGATACGCAGTATTTT.

This clonotype has a handful of counts. The chain carries TRBV10-3 and TRBJ2-5; D is unclear. Germline CDR1 is ENHRY and CDR2 is SYGVKD. CDR3 size: 12 residues. V lost 3 bases to trimming and J lost 7 bases, with 9 bases between them. CDR3 amino acids: CAISDQSGTQYF. CDR3 sequence (DNA): TGTGCCATCAGTGACCAATCCGGGACCCAGTACTTC.

This chain links TRBV2 with TRBJ2-5; 7 nucleotides match TRBD2. This CDR3 is 15 amino acids long. V trimming: 4 bases; J trimming: 5 bases; junction bases outside the gene matches: 10. The germline V gene encodes CDR1 SNHLY and CDR2 FYNNEI. As DNA, the CDR3 is TGTGCCAGCAGTGTGCAGGGACTACGGCTGGAGACCCAGTACTTC. This sequence encodes CASSVQGLRLETQYF. Full variable domain (remainder filled in from reference TRBV2 and TRBJ2-5): EPEVTQTPSHQVTQMGQEVILRCVPISNHLYFYWYRQILGQKVEFLVSFYNNEISEKSEIFDDQFSVERPDGSNFTLKIRSTKLEDSAMYFCASSVQGLRLETQYFGPGTRLLVL.

The chain carries TRBV4-2 and TRBJ2-7; 8 positions agree with TRBD2. The V gene's germline CDR1 is LGHNA and CDR2 YNFKEQ. V gave up 5 bases and J gave up 0 bases; unmatched junction bases: 9. The CDR3 runs 16 residues. CDR3 bases: TGTGCCAGCAGCGCCCGGACTAGCAGCCTCTCCTACGAGCAGTACTTC. Translation gives CASSARTSSLSYEQYF.

This rearrangement joins TRBV3-1 to TRBJ1-5; D gene ambiguous. The V and J ends lost 6 bases and 1 base respectively, with 10 bases between them. The CDR3 is 14 residues long. CDR1 is LGHDT and CDR2 is YNNKEL in the germline V gene (reference sequence). CDR3 residues: CASRLQGSNQPQHF. The CDR3 nucleotides read TGTGCCAGCAGGCTACAAGGGAGCAATCAGCCCCAGCATTTT.

This clonotype was picked up a small number of times. The chain joins TRBV10-3 to TRBJ1-2, with unresolved D. The CDR3 length is 16 residues. Trimming shortened V by 0 bases and J by 4 bases, and 15 bases separated the two germline ends. The germline gives CDR1 ENHRY, CDR2 SYGVKD. CDR3 residues: CAISESLGAPLYGYTF. The CDR3 bases are TGTGCCATCAGTGAGTCCTTGGGTGCCCCTCTCTATGGCTACACCTTC.